The subject of this entry is one T cell receptor (beta chain). The antigen remains undetermined. The data derive from a study of T-cell reconstitution after alpha-beta-depleted transplantation in children. General observations from the study: Alpha-beta T cells present about two months after transplant were reported to originate from several hundred expanded graft clones. There were some patients whose high TCRbeta diversity at day 60 came from surviving recipient T cells and thymic progenitors. After one year, T-cell counts and TCRbeta diversity mostly came from new T cells.

The V gene's germline CDR1 is SNHLY and CDR2 FYNNEI. The length of the CDR3 is 15 residues. V lost 7 bases and J 5 bases, leaving 20 bases between the germline ends. Unique molecular identifiers were incorporated into the prepared TCRbeta library. TCRdb used MiXCR to reprocess the PCR reads, holding one entry per CDR3 protein. The sample records about 830,000 distinct CDR3 sequences, under 20% being singletons. The chain couples TRBV2 to TRBJ1-1, with unresolved D. The source of this sequence is a male patient aged 5 to 17 who had a stem cell transplant for acute lymphoblastic leukemia, so the T cells may come from the graft donor. Sequencing used PBMCs, mostly from graft donor cells, obtained 360 days after TCRalphabeta/CD19-depleted stem cell transplant. The CDR3 bases are TGTGCCAGCACAAAGTTAGGAGAGTCAAGGACTGAAGCTTTCTTT. The encoded protein is CASTKLGESRTEAFF.